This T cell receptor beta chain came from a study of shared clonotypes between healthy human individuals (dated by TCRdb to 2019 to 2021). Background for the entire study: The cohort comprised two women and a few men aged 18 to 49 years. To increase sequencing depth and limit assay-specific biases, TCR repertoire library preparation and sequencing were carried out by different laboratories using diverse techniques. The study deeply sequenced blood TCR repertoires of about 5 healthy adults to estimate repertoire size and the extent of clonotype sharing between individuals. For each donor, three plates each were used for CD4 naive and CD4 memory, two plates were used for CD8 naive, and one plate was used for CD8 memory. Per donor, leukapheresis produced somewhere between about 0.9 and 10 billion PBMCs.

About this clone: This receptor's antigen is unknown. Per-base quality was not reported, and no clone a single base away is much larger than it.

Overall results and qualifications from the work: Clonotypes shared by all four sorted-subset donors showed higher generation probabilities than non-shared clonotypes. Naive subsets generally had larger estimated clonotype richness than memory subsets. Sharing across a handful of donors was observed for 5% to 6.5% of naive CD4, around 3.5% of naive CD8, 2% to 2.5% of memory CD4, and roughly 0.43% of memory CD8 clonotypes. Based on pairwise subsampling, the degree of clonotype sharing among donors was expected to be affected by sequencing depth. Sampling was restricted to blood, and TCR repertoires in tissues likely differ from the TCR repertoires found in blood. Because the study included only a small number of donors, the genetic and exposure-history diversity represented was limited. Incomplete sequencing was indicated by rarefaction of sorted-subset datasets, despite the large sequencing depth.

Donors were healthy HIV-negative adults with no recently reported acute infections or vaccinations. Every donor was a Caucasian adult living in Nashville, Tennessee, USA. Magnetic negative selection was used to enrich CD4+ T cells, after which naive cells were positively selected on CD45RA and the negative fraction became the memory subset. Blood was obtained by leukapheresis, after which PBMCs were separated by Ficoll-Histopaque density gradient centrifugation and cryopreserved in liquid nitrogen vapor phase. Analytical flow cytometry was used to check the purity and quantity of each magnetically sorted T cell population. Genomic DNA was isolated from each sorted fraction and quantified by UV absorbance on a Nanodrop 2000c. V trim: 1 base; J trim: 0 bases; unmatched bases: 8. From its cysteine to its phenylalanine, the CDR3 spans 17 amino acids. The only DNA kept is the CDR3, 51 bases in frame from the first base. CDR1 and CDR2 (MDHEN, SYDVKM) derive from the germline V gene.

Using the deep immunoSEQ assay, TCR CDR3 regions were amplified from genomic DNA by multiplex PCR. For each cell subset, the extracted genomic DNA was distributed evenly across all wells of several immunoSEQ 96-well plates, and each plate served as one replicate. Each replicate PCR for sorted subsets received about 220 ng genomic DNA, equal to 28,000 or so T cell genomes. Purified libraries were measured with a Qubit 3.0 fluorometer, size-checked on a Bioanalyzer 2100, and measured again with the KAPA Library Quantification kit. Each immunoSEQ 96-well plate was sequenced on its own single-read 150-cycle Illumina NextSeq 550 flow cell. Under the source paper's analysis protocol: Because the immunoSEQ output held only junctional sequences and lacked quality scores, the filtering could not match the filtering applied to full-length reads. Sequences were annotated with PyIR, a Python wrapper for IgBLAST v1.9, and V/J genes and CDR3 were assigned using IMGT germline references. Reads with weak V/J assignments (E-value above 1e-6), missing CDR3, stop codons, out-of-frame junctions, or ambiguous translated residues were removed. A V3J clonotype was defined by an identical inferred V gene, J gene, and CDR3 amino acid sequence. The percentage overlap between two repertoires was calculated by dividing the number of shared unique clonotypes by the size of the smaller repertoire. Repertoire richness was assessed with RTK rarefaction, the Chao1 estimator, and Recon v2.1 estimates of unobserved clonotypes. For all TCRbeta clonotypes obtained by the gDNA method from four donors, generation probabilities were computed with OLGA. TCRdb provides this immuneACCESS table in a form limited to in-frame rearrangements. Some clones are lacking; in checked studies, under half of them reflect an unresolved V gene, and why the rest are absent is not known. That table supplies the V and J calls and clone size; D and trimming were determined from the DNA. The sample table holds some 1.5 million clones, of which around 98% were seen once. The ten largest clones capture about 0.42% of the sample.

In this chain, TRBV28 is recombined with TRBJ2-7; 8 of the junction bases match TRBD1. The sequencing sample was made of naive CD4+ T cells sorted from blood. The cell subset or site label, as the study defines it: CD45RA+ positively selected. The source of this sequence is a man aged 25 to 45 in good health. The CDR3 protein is CASSLYFRTGISYEQYF. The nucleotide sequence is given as TGTGCCAGCAGTTTATATTTCAGGACAGGGATCTCCTACGAGCAGTACTTC. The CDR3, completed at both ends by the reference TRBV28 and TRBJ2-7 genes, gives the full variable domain DVKVTQSSRYLVKRTGEKVFLECVQDMDHENMFWYRQDPGLGLRLIYFSYDVKMKEKGDIPEGYSVSREKKERFSLILESASTNQTSMYLCASSLYFRTGISYEQYFGPGTRLTVT.